This T cell receptor beta chain is from a study of CD8 T cells in ankylosing spondylitis. The TCR beta libraries were generated through quantitative 5'-RACE incorporating molecular barcodes. TCRdb fed the 5' RACE reads into MiXCR, producing one record per CDR3 protein. The table shows roughly 490,000 distinct CDR3 sequences, with approximately 5% occurring only once. This clonotype was seen repeatedly, ten times or more. The antigen is not known. The CDR3 loop spans 13 amino acids. CDR1 MDHEN and CDR2 SYDVKM come from the germline V gene. V lost 8 bases and J 1 base, leaving 11 bases between the germline ends. Findings and limits, study-wide: Within ankylosing spondylitis blood, a TCR beta motif made up of fewer than ten highly homologous variants appeared to be characteristic. Certain motif variants had earlier appeared in reactive arthritis synovial fluid and blood. Matched ankylosing spondylitis synovial fluid reportedly showed significant enrichment of disease-linked clones.

The receptor's source is a male donor with ankylosing spondylitis. Sample: blood, either unsorted or a sorted T cell fraction (not recorded which). V is TRBV28 and J is TRBJ1-1; D is unresolved. CDR3 loop: CASRRAPNTEAFF. In nucleotides, the CDR3 is TGTGCCAGCCGTAGAGCCCCGAACACTGAAGCTTTCTTT.